Shown below are 15 T cell receptor beta chains from a single sample sequenced in a study of human T cells and chemical hapten exposure. TCRdb redid the calling of the RACE reads with MiXCR, one entry per CDR3 protein. The sample lists about 84,000 distinct CDR3 sequences, 8% to 13% seen once, with about 5% in the top ten. Time point here: patch test 2, 6 weeks after DPC sensitization. Treatment in this sample: therapeutic diphenylcyclopropenone sensitization with weekly scalp DPC. Sequenced here: whole blood, sampled in connection with sensitization to the hapten diphenylcyclopropenone (DPC). Every receptor here comes from a woman aged 45-59 years with alopecia areata. Some clones in this sample may be carry-over from other donors' samples.

This clonotype came up many times. The V call is TRBV7-6, the J call TRBJ2-3; TRBD1 matches at 7 bases. The V and J ends lost 5 bases and 3 bases, in that order; junction bases with no gene match: 11. From germline, CDR1 is SGHVS and CDR2 FNYEAQ. The CDR3 is made up of 16 amino acids. CDR3 nucleotide sequence: TGTGCCAGCAGCCCACTAGGGCCAGGGGGAACAGATACGCAGTATTTT. Protein: CASSPLGPGGTDTQYF.

The chain couples TRBV29-1 to TRBJ1-5, with no clear D. This CDR3 is built from 13 residues. V lost 4 bases and J lost 4, with 11 bases in between. CDR1 SQVTM and CDR2 ANQGSEA come from the germline V gene. The CDR3 region is CSVVEGLNQPQHF. DNA for the CDR3: TGCAGCGTTGTTGAGGGTTTAAATCAGCCCCAGCATTTT.

The chain carries TRBV28 and TRBJ2-5; no firm D call. This CDR3 has 14 residues. Germline values: CDR1 MDHEN, CDR2 SYDVKM. V lost 8 bases and J lost 10, with 23 bases in between. This CDR3 reads CASHTNPILENQYF. CDR3 nucleotide sequence: TGTGCCAGCCATACCAACCCAATCCTAGAAAACCAGTACTTC.

This clonotype was seen a few times. CDR3 residues: CAGHGSWGFRELFF. In DNA form, the CDR3 reads TGCGCCGGACACGGCTCCTGGGGTTTCAGGGAGCTGTTTTTT. The V gene is TRBV4-1, the J gene TRBJ2-2, with D possibly TRBD1 on 5 matching bases. The CDR3 length is 14 residues. The germline V gene has CDR1 MGHRA and CDR2 YSYEKL. Trimming took 11 bases from V and 9 from J, leaving 22 bases between them.

The genes are TRBV28 and TRBJ2-7; D is perhaps TRBD1 (6 bases). CDR3 size: 13 residues. V dropped 6 bases and J dropped 3 bases, with 12 bases sitting between them. CDR1 and CDR2 from the germline V gene are MDHEN and SYDVKM. This CDR3 reads CASRVTGIYEQYF. The DNA of the CDR3 is TGTGCCAGCAGAGTCACAGGGATCTACGAGCAGTACTTC.

This clonotype has more than one count but fewer than ten. This rearrangement joins TRBV27 to TRBJ2-2; 12 nucleotides line up with TRBD2. The ends lost 5 bases at V and 0 bases at J; junction bases unmatched: 10. CDR3 length: 19 residues. From germline, CDR1 is MNHEY and CDR2 SMNVEV (reference sequence). The DNA for the CDR3 is TGTGCCAGCAGTCCCACCGTCACTAGCGGGGGGACGAACACCGGGGAGCTGTTTTTT. Its protein product is CASSPTVTSGGTNTGELFF.

This clonotype has a count of ten or more. The gene calls are TRBV11-2 and TRBJ1-6; maybe TRBD1 (5 bases). Trimming took off 3 bases at V and 6 bases at J, with 15 bases between the two ends. The germline CDR1 and CDR2 sequences are SGHAT and FQNNGV. This CDR3 has 16 residues. The CDR3 nucleotides read TGTGCCAGCAGCTTCGCCTCGACAGCCTCTAATTCACCCCTCCACTTT. Amino acids: CASSFASTASNSPLHF.

This clonotype was observed many times. The CDR3 carries no conserved terminal phenylalanine or tryptophan, so it likely arises from a read error. The limits of the CDR3 on the DNA are not certain, so only TCRdb's listed CDR3 is given. The J gene is TRBJ2-4, the V gene TRBV20-1; whether TRBD2, the table's D call, matches the DNA was not checked. Germline V gene sequence: CDR1 DFQATT, CDR2 SNEGSKA (reference sequence). The CDR3 length is 9 residues, termini included. The CDR3 spells CSARRTRGL.

This clonotype occurred many times. The genes are TRBV19 and TRBJ2-5, with TRBD2 matching 7 bases. With V trimmed by 3 bases and J by 5 bases, 12 bases remained unmatched. The germline V gene has CDR1 LNHDA and CDR2 SQIVND (reference sequence). This CDR3 has 16 amino acids. The CDR3 loop is CASSIGGSTSRETQYF. In DNA, the CDR3 is TGTGCCAGTAGTATCGGGGGGTCTACTTCCAGGGAGACCCAGTACTTC.

This clonotype was counted at least ten times. The chain has TRBV30 and TRBJ2-7; TRBD1 agrees at 9 bases. CDR1 GTSNPN and CDR2 SVGIG come from the germline V gene (reference sequence). Germline trimming cut 2 bases from V and 5 bases from J; bases unmatched to any gene: 4. The CDR3 covers 13 residues. This chain's CDR3 is CAWSPGTGNEQYF. Written as DNA, the CDR3 is TGTGCCTGGAGTCCGGGGACAGGGAACGAGCAGTACTTC.

This clonotype was recorded many times. The chain has TRBV7-2 and TRBJ1-6, with D hard to call. V was cut by 3 bases and J by 10 bases, with 13 bases left in between. This CDR3 region has 14 residues. Germline lookup yields CDR1 SGHTA and CDR2 FQGNSA. The DNA for the CDR3 is TGTGCCAGCAGCTTGACGCCGGGAAGCTCACCCCTCCACTTT. It encodes CASSLTPGSSPLHF. Full variable domain (remainder filled in from reference TRBV7-2 and TRBJ1-6): GAGVSQSPSNKVTEKGKDVELRCDPISGHTALYWYRQSLGQGLEFLIYFQGNSAPDKSGLPSDRFSAERTGGSVSTLTIQRTQQEDSAVYLCASSLTPGSSPLHFGNGTRLTVT.

This chain joins TRBV29-1 and TRBJ2-1; the match to TRBD2 covers 8 bases. V shed 3 bases, J shed 4 bases, and the junction held 5 bases outside the gene matches. This CDR3 spans 14 amino acids. Per germline, CDR1 SQVTM and CDR2 ANQGSEA. The CDR3 spells CSVDVSGNYNEQFF. The CDR3 DNA sequence: TGCAGCGTTGATGTTAGCGGGAATTACAATGAGCAGTTCTTC.

This clonotype was recorded a few times. V gene TRBV20-1 combines with J gene TRBJ2-7; perhaps TRBD1 as D (5 bases). The germline V gene has CDR1 DFQATT and CDR2 SNEGSKA (reference sequence). V was clipped by 7 bases and J by 7 bases, with 5 bases between them. The CDR3 totals 8 residues. In nucleotides, the CDR3 is TGCAGTGAGGGGGAGCAGTACTTC. Translating it yields CSEGEQYF.

This clonotype was observed at least ten times. J is TRBJ2-1 and V is TRBV5-1; 7 bases are shared with TRBD1. V gave up 4 bases and J gave up 4 bases; unmatched junction bases: 14. CDR1 is SGHRS and CDR2 is YFSETQ in the germline V gene. The CDR3 spans 17 residues. CDR3 protein: CASSLNPGTVLYNEQFF. For the CDR3, the DNA is TGCGCCAGCAGCCTAAATCCCGGGACAGTCTTATACAATGAGCAGTTCTTC.

This clonotype was picked up many times. The V gene is TRBV7-6, the J gene TRBJ1-3, with a weak D call TRBD1 (6 bases). The CDR3 covers 14 residues. Germline V lookup: CDR1 SGHVS, CDR2 FNYEAQ. Trimming removed 8 bases at V and 0 bases at J, with 11 bases between. The CDR3 loop is CASSGQSSGNTIYF. CDR3 DNA sequence: TGTGCCAGCTCCGGACAGAGCTCTGGAAACACCATATATTTT.